This T cell receptor (beta chain) derives from a study of blood T cell repertoires in COVID-19. Trimming removed 4 bases from V and 4 bases from J; junction bases left unmatched: 9. CDR1 and CDR2 (germline): SGHAT, FQNNGV. The CDR3 has 15 amino acids. Repertoires were generated with immunoSEQ multiplex PCR, while TCRdb's copy carries only in-frame clones and drops some. Among roughly 60,000 clones, 80% to 95% were seen once, and the ten largest hold 4.5% to 5.5%. This chain links TRBV11-2 with TRBJ2-7, with 8 positions matching TRBD1. The sequence was obtained from a man aged 45 to 65 with active COVID-19. Sequenced sample: peripheral blood. The CDR3 region has the DNA TGTGCCAGCAGCTCCCGGGACAGGTCGGTGTACGAGCAGTACTTC. Translating gives CASSSRDRSVYEQYF.